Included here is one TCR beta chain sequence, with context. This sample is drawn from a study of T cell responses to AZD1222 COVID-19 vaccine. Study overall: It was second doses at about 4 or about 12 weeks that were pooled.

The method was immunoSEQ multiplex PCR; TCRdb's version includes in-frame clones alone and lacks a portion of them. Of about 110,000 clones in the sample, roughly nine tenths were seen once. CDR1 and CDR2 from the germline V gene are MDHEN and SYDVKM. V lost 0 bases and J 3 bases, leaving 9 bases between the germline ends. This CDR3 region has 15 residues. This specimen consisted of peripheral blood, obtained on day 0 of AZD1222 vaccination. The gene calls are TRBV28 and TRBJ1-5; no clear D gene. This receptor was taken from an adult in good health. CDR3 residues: CASSLWRDANQPQHF. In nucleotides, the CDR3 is TGTGCCAGCAGTTTATGGCGGGATGCCAATCAGCCCCAGCATTTT.